The entry below gives a single T cell receptor beta chain sequence along with its context. The record originates from a study of blood T cell repertoires in COVID-19. Produced via immunoSEQ multiplex PCR; TCRdb's table is partial and in-frame only. Of more than 200,000 clones in the sample, 70% to 90% were seen once. Germline V gene data show CDR1 as MNHEY and CDR2 as SVGAGI. This CDR3 has 14 residues. Trimming removed 2 bases from V and 1 base from J, with 8 bases in between. This chain joins TRBV6-5 and TRBJ1-1; D is uncertain. The sample consisted of peripheral blood. This clonotype originated in a man aged 25 to 45 with active or convalescent COVID-19. The CDR3 protein is CASSYGQTNTEAFF. CDR3 sequence (DNA): TGTGCCAGCAGTTACGGGCAGACGAACACTGAAGCTTTCTTT.